This T cell receptor beta chain was observed in a study of cytomegalovirus exposure and HLA in healthy donors. The CDR3 has 14 amino acids. V was pared by 3 bases and J by 5 bases, with 4 bases of the junction left unmatched. Germline V gives CDR1 ENHRY, CDR2 SYGVKD. Comments on this clone: The antigen is undetermined.

The primer mix had 60 Vbeta and 13 Jbeta primers. The method was immunoSEQ multiplex PCR; TCRdb's version includes in-frame clones alone and lacks a portion of them. The specimen's table records around 200,000 clones. Whole-study results and caveats: In a later analysis, most CMV-associated TCR beta chains appeared HLA-restricted. Of the V segments, some could not be distinguished, including TRBV6-2 and TRBV6-3, and were excluded. When a later analysis was performed, an Asian-associated ancestry cluster reportedly had fewer N-insertions than the approximately 700-donor mean.

The chain carries TRBV10-3 and TRBJ1-1; 9 nucleotides line up with TRBD1. The clonotype was recovered from a girl aged 2-10 years in good health and CMV-seropositive. Sequencing was done on a sample of PBMCs. The DNA for the CDR3 is TGTGCCATCAGTGATTTGACAGGGGGGACTGAAGCTTTCTTT. It codes for CAISDLTGGTEAFF.